This T cell receptor beta chain was recorded in a study of cytomegalovirus exposure and HLA in healthy donors. Findings of the study overall: An apparent linkage of common viral pathogens to several of the most significant clusters emerged in a later analysis. In a later analysis, a missense DCLRE1C variant was linked to TCR beta V- and J-gene trimming.

PCR primers comprised 60 Vbeta and 13 Jbeta primers. Only in-frame clones appear in the TCRdb table, and some are missing; sequencing was by immunoSEQ multiplex PCR. This repertoire includes about 130,000 clones. Concerning this clone itself: Antigen unknown.

Trimming shortened V by 0 bases and J by 5 bases, and 13 bases separated the two germline ends. This CDR3 has 14 residues. The germline CDR1 and CDR2 sequences are GTSNPN and SVGIG (reference sequence). The sequence derives from a man aged 35-49 years in good health and CMV-seronegative. Sequencing was done on a sample of PBMCs. This chain uses TRBV30 with TRBJ1-2; possible D gene TRBD1, 5 bases. The CDR3 DNA reads as TGTGCCTGGAGTGTACAGTCGGGGGAGTATGGCTACACCTTC. This encodes CAWSVQSGEYGYTF.